This T cell receptor beta chain was identified in a study of CD8 T cell repertoires and HIV-1 epitope variants. The V end lost 8 bases, the J end lost 6 bases, and 22 bases lay between the germline ends. The CDR3 has 15 amino acids. Germline-derived CDR1 and CDR2 are LGHNA and YSLEER. As for this clone: As yet, its antigen is unknown.

Clones were sequenced by immunoSEQ multiplex PCR, and TCRdb holds only the in-frame ones, with some missing. This sample has almost 5,500 clones, with approximately 70% found just once. Sequencing was performed on cultured CD8+ T cells derived from PBMCs. The receptor was derived from a male donor with HIV. V and J are TRBV4-3 and TRBJ1-2; D remains ambiguous. The CDR3 region has the DNA TGCGCCAGCTCAAAAGATGCAGACTACACTAATGGCTACACCTTC. Translating gives CASSKDADYTNGYTF.